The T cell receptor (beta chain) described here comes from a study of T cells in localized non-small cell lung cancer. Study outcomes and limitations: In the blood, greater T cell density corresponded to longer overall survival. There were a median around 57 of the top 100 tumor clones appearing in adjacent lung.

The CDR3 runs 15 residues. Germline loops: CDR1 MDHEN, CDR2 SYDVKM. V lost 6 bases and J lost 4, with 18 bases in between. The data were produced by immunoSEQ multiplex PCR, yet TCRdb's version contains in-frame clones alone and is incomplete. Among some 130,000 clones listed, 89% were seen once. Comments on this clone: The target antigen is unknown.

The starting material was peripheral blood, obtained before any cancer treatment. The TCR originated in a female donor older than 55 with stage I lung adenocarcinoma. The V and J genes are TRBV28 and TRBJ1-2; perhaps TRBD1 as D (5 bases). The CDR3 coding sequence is TGTGCCAGCAGCTACCATCAGACAGTTAGCTATGGCTACACCTTC. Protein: CASSYHQTVSYGYTF.